Below are 6 T cell receptor beta chains sequenced from a single sample in a study of cytomegalovirus exposure and HLA in healthy donors. Amplification used 60 Vbeta primers and 13 Jbeta primers. Repertoires were generated with immunoSEQ multiplex PCR, while TCRdb's copy carries only in-frame clones and drops some. The sample has more than 95,000 clones, about 81% seen once. Sequencing was performed on PBMCs. The receptors come from a woman under 40 in good health and CMV-seronegative.

The chain has TRBV4-1 and TRBJ2-3; D unclear. Germline loops: CDR1 MGHRA, CDR2 YSYEKL. The V and J ends lost 6 bases and 1 base respectively, with 14 bases between them. CDR3 length equals 15 residues. DNA of the CDR3: TGCGCCAGCAGTCGAGACGGTGCGGGCACAGATACGCAGTATTTT. Protein sequence: CASSRDGAGTDTQYF.

This chain links TRBV4-1 with TRBJ1-1; 8 bases line up with TRBD1. J was trimmed by 7 bases and V by 5 bases; bases with no gene match: 9. There are 14 residues in the CDR3. CDR1 is MGHRA, CDR2 YSYEKL, per germline. In nucleotides, the CDR3 is TGCGCCAGCAGCAACAGGGGGAACCTCAATGAAGCTTTCTTT. Protein product: CASSNRGNLNEAFF.

The J gene is TRBJ2-3, the V gene TRBV13; TRBD2 matches 12 bases. V dropped 5 bases and J dropped 2; count of bases not matched to a gene: 8. This CDR3 has 17 amino acids. The V gene's germline CDR1 is PRHDT and CDR2 FYEKMQ (reference sequence). CDR3 protein: CASSQGLAGITTDTQYF. CDR3 in DNA: TGTGCCAGCAGCCAAGGACTAGCGGGAATAACCACAGATACGCAGTATTTT. The whole variable domain, remainder taken from reference TRBV13 and TRBJ2-3, is AAGVIQSPRHLIKEKRETATLKCYPIPRHDTVYWYQQGPGQDPQFLISFYEKMQSDKGSIPDRFSAQQFSDYHSELNMSSLELGDSALYFCASSQGLAGITTDTQYFGPGTRLTVL.

This clone has only one observation. V usage is TRBV2 and J usage is TRBJ2-7, with 9 bases fitting TRBD1. Trimming cost V 8 bases and J 4 bases; bases outside gene matches: 12. The CDR3 is 15 amino acids. Germline CDR1 and CDR2: SNHLY and FYNNEI. DNA for the CDR3: TGTGCCAGCTTGGACAGGGGTGCGCCTGAATACGAGCAGTACTTC. It translates to CASLDRGAPEYEQYF.

CDR3 loop: CASRVQNRGTEAFF. DNA of the CDR3: TGTGCCAGCAGGGTACAAAACAGGGGCACTGAAGCTTTCTTT. The chain joins TRBV27 to TRBJ1-1, with 7 nucleotides matching TRBD1. This CDR3 is built from 14 residues. The trim removed 6 bases at V and 4 bases at J, leaving 8 bases unmatched. CDR1 and CDR2 (germline): MNHEY, SMNVEV (reference sequence).

The chain is built from TRBV30 and TRBJ2-1; a weak D match, TRBD2 (6 bases). Germline-derived CDR1 and CDR2 are GTSNPN and SVGIG (reference sequence). The CDR3 has 14 residues. V shed 1 base and J shed 4 bases, with 11 bases lying between them. The CDR3 sequence is CAWSGGVRYNEQFF. In DNA form, the CDR3 reads TGTGCCTGGAGTGGGGGGGTGCGGTACAATGAGCAGTTCTTC.